The text below deals with one T cell receptor beta chain. Looked up from germline, CDR1 is SGHVS and CDR2 is FNYEAQ. CDR3 length: 15 residues. V was pared by 3 bases and J by 2 bases, with 12 bases between. This sample stems from a study of type 1 and type 2 diabetes patients. The PCR template was genomic DNA. The TCR beta CDR3 region was amplified using 30 forward and 13 reverse primers. TCRdb re-derived calls from the multiplex PCR reads in MiXCR, one entry per CDR3 protein. The sample lists a few hundred thousand distinct CDR3 sequences, 40% to 50% occurring once. The V call is TRBV7-6, the J call TRBJ2-3; D gene unclear. This sequence was found in a man aged 18 to 29 with type 2 diabetes. The sample taken for sequencing was peripheral blood mononuclear cells (PBMCs). Here the CDR3 reads CASSFKATHTDTQYF. The CDR3 DNA reads TGTGCCAGCAGCTTCAAAGCGACCCACACAGATACGCAGTATTTT.